Shown below are 2 T cell receptor beta chains from a single sample sequenced in a study of blood T cell repertoires in COVID-19. The table came from immunoSEQ multiplex PCR; TCRdb's copy has only in-frame clones and leaves some out. This sample has tens of thousands of clones, with about three quarters found just once. The sample comprised peripheral blood. These receptors were taken from a man between 65 and 79 years old with acute or convalescent COVID-19.

This chain connects TRBV12-3 or TRBV12-4 to TRBJ1-1; no clear D. CDR3 length: 12 residues. Trimming took 3 bases from V and 3 from J, leaving 5 bases between them. The CDR3 loop reads CASSLYDTEAFF. The CDR3, as DNA: TGTGCCAGCAGTTTGTATGACACTGAAGCTTTCTTT.

This chain links TRBV27 with TRBJ1-3; the D gene is possibly TRBD1 (5 bases). This CDR3 region has 15 residues. V was pared by 6 bases and J by 1 base, with 13 bases between. CDR1 and CDR2 from the germline V gene are MNHEY and SMNVEV (reference sequence). The CDR3 here is CASSPMGGSGNTIYF. The DNA for the CDR3 is TGTGCCAGCAGCCCAATGGGGGGATCTGGAAACACCATATATTTT.